Sequencing of this TCR beta chain was carried out in a study of cytomegalovirus exposure and HLA in healthy donors. Study outcomes and limitations: A later analysis showed that HLA-associated TCR beta chains had undergone more clonal expansion than equally common others. The later analysis indicated that the majority of CMV-associated TCR beta chains appeared HLA-restricted.

Germline assignment: CDR1 SGHRS and CDR2 YFSETQ. CDR3 length equals 14 residues. V was shortened by 1 base and J by 5 bases, with 13 bases between the two germline ends. Remarks on this clone: Its antigen is unidentified.

Primers for the PCR totalled 60 Vbeta and 13 Jbeta. Original processing notes: Unique TCR beta chains numbered roughly 83 million in a later analysis, with 10 million to 14 million shared. TCRdb's table, derived via immunoSEQ multiplex PCR, lists solely in-frame clones and lacks some. That table gives V, J and clone size, and the DNA gave D and trimming. The sample records approximately 170,000 clones, roughly four fifths being singletons. The sequencing sample was made of PBMCs. This TCR derives from a young woman in good health and CMV-seropositive. This chain joins TRBV5-1 and TRBJ2-7, with TRBD1 as a possible D gene (5 bases). CDR3 sequence reads: CASSLTGGGNEQYF. The CDR3 DNA sequence: TGCGCCAGCAGCTTGACAGGTGGTGGAAACGAGCAGTACTTC.